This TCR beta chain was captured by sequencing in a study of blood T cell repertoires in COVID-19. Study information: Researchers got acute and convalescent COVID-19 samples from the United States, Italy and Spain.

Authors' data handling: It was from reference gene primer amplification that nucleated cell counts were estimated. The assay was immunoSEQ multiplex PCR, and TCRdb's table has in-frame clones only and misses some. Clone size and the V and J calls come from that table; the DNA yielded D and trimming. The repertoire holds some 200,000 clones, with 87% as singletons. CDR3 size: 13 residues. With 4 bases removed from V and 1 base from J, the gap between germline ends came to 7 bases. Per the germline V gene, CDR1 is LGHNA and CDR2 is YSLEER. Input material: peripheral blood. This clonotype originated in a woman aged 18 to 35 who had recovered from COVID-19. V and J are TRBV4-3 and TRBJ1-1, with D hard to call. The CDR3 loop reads CASSPSGNTEAFF. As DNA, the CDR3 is TGCGCCAGCAGCCCCTCGGGGAACACTGAAGCTTTCTTT.